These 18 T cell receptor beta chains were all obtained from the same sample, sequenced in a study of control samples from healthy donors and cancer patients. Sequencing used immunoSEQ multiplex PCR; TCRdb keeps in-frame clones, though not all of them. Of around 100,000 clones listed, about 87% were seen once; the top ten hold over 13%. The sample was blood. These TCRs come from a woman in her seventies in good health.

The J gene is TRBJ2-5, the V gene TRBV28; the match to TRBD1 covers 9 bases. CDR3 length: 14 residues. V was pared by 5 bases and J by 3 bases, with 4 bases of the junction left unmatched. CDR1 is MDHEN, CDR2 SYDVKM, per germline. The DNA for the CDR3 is TGTGCCAGCAGTGCCGGGACAGGGAAAGAGACCCAGTACTTC. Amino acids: CASSAGTGKETQYF.

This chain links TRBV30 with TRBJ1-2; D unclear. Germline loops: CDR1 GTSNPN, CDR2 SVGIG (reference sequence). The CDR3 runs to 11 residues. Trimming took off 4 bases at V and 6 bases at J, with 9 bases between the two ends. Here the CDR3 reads CAWITVDGYTF. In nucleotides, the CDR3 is TGTGCCTGGATTACAGTGGATGGCTACACCTTC. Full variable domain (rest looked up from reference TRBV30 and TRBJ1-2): SQTIHQWPATLVQPVGSPLSLECTVEGTSNPNLYWYRQAAGRGLQLLFYSVGIGQISSEVPQNLSASRPQDRQFILSSKKLLLSDSGFYLCAWITVDGYTFGSGTRLTVV.

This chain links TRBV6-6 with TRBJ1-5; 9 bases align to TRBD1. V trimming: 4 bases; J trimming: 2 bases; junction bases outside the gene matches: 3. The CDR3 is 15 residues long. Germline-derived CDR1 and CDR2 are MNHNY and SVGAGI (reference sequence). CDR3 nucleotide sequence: TGTGCCAGCAGTTCTGGGGACAGGGGCAATCAGCCCCAGCATTTT. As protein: CASSSGDRGNQPQHF.

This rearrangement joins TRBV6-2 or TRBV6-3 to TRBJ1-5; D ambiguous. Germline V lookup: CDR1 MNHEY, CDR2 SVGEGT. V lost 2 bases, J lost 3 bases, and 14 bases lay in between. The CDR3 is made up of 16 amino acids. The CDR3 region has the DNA TGTGCCAGCAGTTACGGTCGGGGAATCATCAATCAGCCCCAGCATTTT. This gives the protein CASSYGRGIINQPQHF.

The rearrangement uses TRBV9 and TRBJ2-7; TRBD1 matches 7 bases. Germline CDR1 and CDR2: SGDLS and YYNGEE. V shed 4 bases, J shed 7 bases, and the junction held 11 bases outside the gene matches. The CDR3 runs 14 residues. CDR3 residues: CASSPGQTGREQYF. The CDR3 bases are TGTGCCAGCAGCCCGGGACAGACGGGGAGAGAGCAGTACTTC.

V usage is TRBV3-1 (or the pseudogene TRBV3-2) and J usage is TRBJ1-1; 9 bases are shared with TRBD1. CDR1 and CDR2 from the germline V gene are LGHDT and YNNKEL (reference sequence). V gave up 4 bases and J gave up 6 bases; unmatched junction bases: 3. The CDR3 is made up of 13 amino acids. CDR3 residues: CASSRGQGAEAFF. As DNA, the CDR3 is TGTGCCAGCAGCCGGGGACAGGGAGCTGAAGCTTTCTTT.

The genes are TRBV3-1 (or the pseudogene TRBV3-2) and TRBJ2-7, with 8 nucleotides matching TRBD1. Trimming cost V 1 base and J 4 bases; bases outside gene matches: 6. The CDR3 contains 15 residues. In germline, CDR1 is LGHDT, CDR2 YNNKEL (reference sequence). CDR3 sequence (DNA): TGTGCCAGCAGCCAAGGGGACAGGAGTGTTTACGAGCAGTACTTC. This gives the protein CASSQGDRSVYEQYF.

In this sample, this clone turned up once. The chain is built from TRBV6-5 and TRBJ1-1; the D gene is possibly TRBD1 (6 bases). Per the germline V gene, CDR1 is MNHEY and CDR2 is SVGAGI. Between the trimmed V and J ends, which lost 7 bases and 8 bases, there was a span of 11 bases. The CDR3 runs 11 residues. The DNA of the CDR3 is TGTGCCAGCAAAGATAGGGGGGAAGCTTTCTTT. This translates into CASKDRGEAFF.

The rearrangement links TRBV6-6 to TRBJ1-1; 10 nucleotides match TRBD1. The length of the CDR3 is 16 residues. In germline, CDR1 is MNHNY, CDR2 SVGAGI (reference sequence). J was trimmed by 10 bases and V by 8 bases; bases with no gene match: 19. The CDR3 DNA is TGTGCCAGCTGTAGGGGGGACCCGGGACAGGGGAAGGGAGCTTTCTTT. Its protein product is CASCRGDPGQGKGAFF.

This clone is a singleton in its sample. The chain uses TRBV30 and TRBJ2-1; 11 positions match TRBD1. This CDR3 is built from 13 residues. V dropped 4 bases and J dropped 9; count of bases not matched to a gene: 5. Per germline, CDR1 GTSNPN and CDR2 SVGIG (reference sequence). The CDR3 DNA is TGTGCCTGGACTAGGACAGGGGGCCTTGAGCAGTTCTTC. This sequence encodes CAWTRTGGLEQFF.

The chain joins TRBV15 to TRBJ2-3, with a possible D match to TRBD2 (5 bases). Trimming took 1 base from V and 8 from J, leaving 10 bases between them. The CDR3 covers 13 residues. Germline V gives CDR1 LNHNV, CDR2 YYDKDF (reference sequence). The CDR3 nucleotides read TGTGCCACCAGCAGAGGAGGCGAGGGTACGCAGTATTTT. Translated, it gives CATSRGGEGTQYF.

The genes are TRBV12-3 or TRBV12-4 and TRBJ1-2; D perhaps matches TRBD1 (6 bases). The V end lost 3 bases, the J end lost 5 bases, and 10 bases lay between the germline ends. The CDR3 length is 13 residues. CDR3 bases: TGTGCCAGCAGTTTGGACAGCGAATATGGCTACACCTTC. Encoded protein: CASSLDSEYGYTF.

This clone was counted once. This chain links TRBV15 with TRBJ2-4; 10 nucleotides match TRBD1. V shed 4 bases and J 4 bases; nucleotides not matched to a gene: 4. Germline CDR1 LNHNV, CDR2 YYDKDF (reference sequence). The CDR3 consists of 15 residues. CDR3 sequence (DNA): TGTGCCACCAGCACCGACAGGGGGCATAAAAACATTCAGTACTTC. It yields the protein CATSTDRGHKNIQYF.

The CDR3 nucleotides are TGCGCCAGCAGCCAAGATCCGGGTCAGCCCCAGCATTTT. Translating gives CASSQDPGQPQHF. The chain couples TRBV4-3 to TRBJ1-5; D not certain. The CDR3 spans 13 residues. Germline V CDR1 and CDR2: LGHNA, YSLEER. V was shortened by 0 bases and J by 6 bases, with 6 bases between the two germline ends.

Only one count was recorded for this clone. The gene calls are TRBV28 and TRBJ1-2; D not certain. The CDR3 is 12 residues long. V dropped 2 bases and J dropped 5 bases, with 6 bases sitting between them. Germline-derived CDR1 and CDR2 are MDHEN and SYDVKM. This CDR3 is CASSLGSYGYTF. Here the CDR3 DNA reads TGTGCCAGCAGTTTAGGATCTTATGGCTACACCTTC.

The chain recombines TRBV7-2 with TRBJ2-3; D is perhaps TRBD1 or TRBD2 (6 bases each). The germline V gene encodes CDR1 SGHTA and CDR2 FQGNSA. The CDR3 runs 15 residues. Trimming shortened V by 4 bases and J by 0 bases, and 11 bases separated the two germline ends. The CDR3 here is CASSSQGTSTDTQYF. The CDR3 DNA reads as TGTGCCAGCAGCTCCCAGGGGACTAGCACAGATACGCAGTATTTT.

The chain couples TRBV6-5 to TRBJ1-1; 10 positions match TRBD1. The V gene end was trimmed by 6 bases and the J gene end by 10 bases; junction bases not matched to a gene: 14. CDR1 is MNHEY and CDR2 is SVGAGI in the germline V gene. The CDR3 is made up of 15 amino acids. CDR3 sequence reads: CASRTETGGAFGAFF. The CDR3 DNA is TGTGCCAGCAGGACCGAGACAGGGGGCGCGTTTGGAGCTTTCTTT.

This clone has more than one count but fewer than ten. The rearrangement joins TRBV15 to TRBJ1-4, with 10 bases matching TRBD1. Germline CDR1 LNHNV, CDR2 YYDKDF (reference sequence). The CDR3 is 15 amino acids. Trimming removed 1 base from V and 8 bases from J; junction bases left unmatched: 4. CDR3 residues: CATSRVPGQGEKLFF. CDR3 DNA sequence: TGTGCCACCAGCAGAGTTCCGGGACAGGGGGAAAAACTGTTTTTT.